The source of this TCR beta chain is a study of OX40 agonist ivuxolimab in advanced cancers. Some clones are missing from TCRdb's copy, which holds only in-frame ones; the method was immunoSEQ multiplex PCR. This table has just over 60,000 clones, 80% to 95% appearing once. People who had autoimmune disease history or systemic immunosuppression were excluded. At baseline, cycle 4 day 1, and cycle 7 day 1, blood was sampled. Study findings and constraints: Mean expanded clone counts were higher in CD8+ than CD4+ T cells.

As for this clone: Its antigen remains unknown.

Sample: CD4+ or CD8+ T cells sorted from blood, taken in a trial of the OX40 agonist ivuxolimab. This clonotype was sampled from an adult with an advanced solid tumor such as melanoma, head and neck, liver or kidney cancer.

The CDR3 sequence: CASSDWRGSTYGYTF. CDR3 DNA: TGTGCCAGCAGCGACTGGAGGGGGTCCACCTATGGCTACACCTTC. The J gene is TRBJ1-2, the V gene TRBV25-1; TRBD1 might be the D (6 bases). This CDR3 has 15 amino acids. V was clipped by 6 bases and J by 4 bases, with 18 bases between them. Germline V gene sequence: CDR1 MGHDK, CDR2 SYGVNS.